What follows is one T cell receptor (beta chain) and its context. The source of the sample is a study of blood T cell repertoires in COVID-19. Study-wide background: Acute and convalescent COVID-19 specimens originated in the United States, Italy and Spain. T cells, B-cell-depleted T cells, or PBMCs provided the cDNA or gDNA that served as material.

Per the original methods: Counts of nucleated cells, estimated from reference gene primer amplification, were obtained. Only in-frame clones appear in the TCRdb table, and some are missing; sequencing was by immunoSEQ multiplex PCR. V, J and clone size reflect that table, while D and trimming were determined from the DNA. This table holds roughly 150,000 clones, under 95% found once. The sequencing input was peripheral blood. The TCR sequence derives from a man younger than 35 with acute or convalescent COVID-19.

CDR3 nucleotide sequence: TGCGCCAGCAACACGGGACTAGTGGGGCAAGAGACCCAGTACTTC. Encoded protein: CASNTGLVGQETQYF. The rearrangement uses TRBV10-2 and TRBJ2-5, with 8 bases aligning to TRBD2. From germline, CDR1 is WSHSY and CDR2 SAAADI. Losses at the gene ends were 7 bases for V and 2 bases for J; bases not matched to a gene: 9. The CDR3 covers 15 residues.